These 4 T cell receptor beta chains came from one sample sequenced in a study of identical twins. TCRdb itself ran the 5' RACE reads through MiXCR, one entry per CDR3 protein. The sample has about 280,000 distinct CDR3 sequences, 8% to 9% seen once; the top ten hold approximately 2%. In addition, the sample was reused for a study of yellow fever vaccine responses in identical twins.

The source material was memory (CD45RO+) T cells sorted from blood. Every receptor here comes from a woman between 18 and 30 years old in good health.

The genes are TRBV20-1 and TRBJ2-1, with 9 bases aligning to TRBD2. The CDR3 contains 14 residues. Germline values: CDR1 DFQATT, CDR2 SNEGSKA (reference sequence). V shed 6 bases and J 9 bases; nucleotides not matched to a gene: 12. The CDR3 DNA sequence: TGCAGTGCACGACCGGGACTAGCCCTAAGTGAGCAGTTCTTC. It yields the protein CSARPGLALSEQFF.

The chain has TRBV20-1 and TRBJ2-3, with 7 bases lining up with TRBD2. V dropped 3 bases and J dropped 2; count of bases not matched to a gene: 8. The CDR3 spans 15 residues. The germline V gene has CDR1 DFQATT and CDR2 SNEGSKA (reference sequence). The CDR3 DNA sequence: TGCAGTGCTAGCCCCCTCACTAGCGACACAGATACGCAGTATTTT. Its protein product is CSASPLTSDTDTQYF.

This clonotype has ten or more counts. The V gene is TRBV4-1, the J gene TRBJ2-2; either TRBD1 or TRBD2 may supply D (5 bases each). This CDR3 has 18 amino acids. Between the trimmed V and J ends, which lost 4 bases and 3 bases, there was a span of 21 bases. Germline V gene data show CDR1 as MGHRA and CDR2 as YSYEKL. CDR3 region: CASSPSGPKTTYTGELFF. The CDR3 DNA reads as TGCGCCAGCAGCCCCTCGGGGCCAAAGACTACTTACACCGGGGAGCTGTTTTTT.

The CDR3 protein is CASSRPDRGKRETQYF. The CDR3 coding sequence is TGTGCCAGCAGCCGACCTGACAGGGGAAAACGGGAGACCCAGTACTTC. The genes are TRBV6-1 and TRBJ2-5, with TRBD1 identical over 8 bases. This CDR3 contains 16 residues. The V segment lost 6 bases and the J segment 5 bases; nucleotides outside the gene matches: 14. Germline V gene data show CDR1 as MNHNS and CDR2 as SASEGT.